A single sample gave rise to the 23 T cell receptor beta chains below, sequenced in a study of somatic mutations in cytotoxic T cells in rheumatoid arthritis. Libraries were prepared by immunoSEQ multiplex PCR; TCRdb keeps only in-frame clonotypes and omits some of them. Here the sample spans around 19,000 clones, around 67% being singletons. Sequencing input: CD8+ T cells sorted from blood. These receptors all come from an adult with rheumatoid arthritis.

This chain connects TRBV7-9 to TRBJ2-7, with a tentative D call TRBD1 (5 bases). CDR1 is SEHNR and CDR2 is FQNEAQ in the germline V gene (reference sequence). V was cut by 1 base and J by 0 bases, with 7 bases left in between. CDR3 size: 14 residues. DNA for the CDR3: TGTGCCAGCAGCTTAGTAGACAGCTCCTACGAGCAGTACTTC. Its protein product is CASSLVDSSYEQYF.

This clone is medium-sized (0.01 to 0.1%) in the sample. The gene calls are TRBV11-2 and TRBJ2-7; D is possibly TRBD1 (5 bases). V lost 1 base, J lost 5 bases, and 12 bases lay in between. The CDR3 extends over 14 amino acids. Germline CDR1 and CDR2: SGHAT and FQNNGV. This chain's CDR3 is CASSLGQGFHEQYF. In DNA form, the CDR3 reads TGTGCCAGCAGCTTAGGTCAGGGCTTCCACGAGCAGTACTTC. The variable domain in full, with the rest retrieved from reference TRBV11-2 and TRBJ2-7, is EAGVAQSPRYKIIEKRQSVAFWCNPISGHATLYWYQQILGQGPKLLIQFQNNGVVDDSQLPKDRFSAERLKGVDSTLKIQPAKLEDSAVYLCASSLGQGFHEQYFGPGTRLTVT.

V usage is TRBV5-6 and J usage is TRBJ2-7; 8 positions agree with TRBD2. The junction had 8 bases not matched to a gene; V was cut back by 2 bases and J by 1 base. The CDR3 is 16 amino acids. The V gene's germline CDR1 is SGHDT and CDR2 YYEEEE. The CDR3 nucleotides read TGTGCCAGCAGCTTATCGGCGGGAGGATTATCCTACGAGCAGTACTTC. Protein product: CASSLSAGGLSYEQYF.

The J gene is TRBJ2-7, the V gene TRBV19; D may correspond to TRBD1 or TRBD2 (5 bases each). V was shortened by 6 bases and J by 0 bases, with 15 bases between the two germline ends. The CDR3 totals 15 residues. Looked up from germline, CDR1 is LNHDA and CDR2 is SQIVND (reference sequence). CDR3 DNA: TGTGCCAGTAGCGTTTTATGGGGGTCCTCCTACGAGCAGTACTTC. It codes for CASSVLWGSSYEQYF. Combining the CDR3 with reference TRBV19 and TRBJ2-7 gives the whole variable domain DGGITQSPKYLFRKEGQNVTLSCEQNLNHDAMYWYRQDPGQGLRLIYYSQIVNDFQKGDIAEGYSVSREKKESFPLTVTSAQKNPTAFYLCASSVLWGSSYEQYFGPGTRLTVT.

This chain connects TRBV7-9 to TRBJ2-5, with TRBD2 matching 10 bases. This CDR3 region has 17 residues. V shed 4 bases and J 0 bases; nucleotides not matched to a gene: 8. Germline CDR1 is SEHNR and CDR2 is FQNEAQ (reference sequence). The CDR3 here is CASSSLLAGLYQETQYF. The DNA of the CDR3 is TGTGCCAGCAGCTCCCTACTAGCGGGGTTGTACCAAGAGACCCAGTACTTC.

This sequence joins TRBV7-9 and TRBJ1-1; possibly TRBD1 for D (5 bases). V was shortened by 1 base and J by 7 bases, with 10 bases between the two germline ends. There are 13 residues in the CDR3. Germline CDR1 reads SEHNR; CDR2 reads FQNEAQ (reference sequence). CDR3 region: CASSLDPTGEAFF. In DNA, the CDR3 is TGTGCCAGCAGCTTAGACCCCACAGGTGAAGCTTTCTTT. Using reference TRBV7-9 and TRBJ1-1 for the parts outside the CDR3, the full variable domain is DTGVSQNPRHKITKRGQNVTFRCDPISEHNRLYWYRQTLGQGPEFLTYFQNEAQLEKSRLLSDRFSAERPKGSFSTLEIQRTEQGDSAMYLCASSLDPTGEAFFGQGTRLTVV.

The genes are TRBV4-3 and TRBJ1-6; unclear D gene. Trimming removed 0 bases at V and 3 bases at J, with 6 bases between. CDR3 length: 15 amino acids. CDR1 LGHNA and CDR2 YSLEER come from the germline V gene. CDR3 coding DNA: TGCGCCAGCAGCCAAGAAACAGTCTATAATTCACCCCTCCACTTT. It codes for CASSQETVYNSPLHF.

The V gene is TRBV7-6, the J gene TRBJ1-3; D perhaps matches TRBD1 (5 bases). The CDR3 has 18 amino acids. V was cut by 5 bases and J by 1 base, with 21 bases left in between. Germline V CDR1 and CDR2: SGHVS, FNYEAQ. CDR3 in DNA: TGTGCCAGCAGCCTCGGGACCGTCTTTTCGGGGTCTGGAAACACCATATATTTT. Protein product: CASSLGTVFSGSGNTIYF.

The gene calls are TRBV6-5 and TRBJ2-1; 11 positions agree with TRBD2. Germline V gene data show CDR1 as MNHEY and CDR2 as SVGAGI. Trimming removed 6 bases from V and 5 bases from J; junction bases left unmatched: 6. CDR3 length: 15 residues. As DNA, the CDR3 is TGTGCCAGCAGGGCTGTAGCGGGGGGGGACAATGAGCAGTTCTTC. It encodes CASRAVAGGDNEQFF.

The V and J genes are TRBV28 and TRBJ2-5; 9 bases fit TRBD1. V gave up 6 bases and J gave up 3 bases; unmatched junction bases: 11. There are 16 residues in the CDR3. The V gene's germline CDR1 is MDHEN and CDR2 SYDVKM. The CDR3 bases are TGTGCCAGCAGAATTACAGGGGGCAGGAGGAAAGAGACCCAGTACTTC. Its protein product is CASRITGGRRKETQYF. Based on the CDR3 plus reference TRBV28 and TRBJ2-5, the full variable domain is DVKVTQSSRYLVKRTGEKVFLECVQDMDHENMFWYRQDPGLGLRLIYFSYDVKMKEKGDIPEGYSVSREKKERFSLILESASTNQTSMYLCASRITGGRRKETQYFGPGTRLLVL.

The genes are TRBV5-5 and TRBJ2-3; the D gene is possibly TRBD2 (6 bases). The V end was cut by 2 bases, the J end by 2 bases, with 9 bases between. This CDR3 is 14 amino acids long. Germline V gives CDR1 SGHKS, CDR2 YYEKEE (reference sequence). CDR3: CASSFTSPTDTQYF. The CDR3 DNA follows: TGTGCCAGCAGCTTCACTAGCCCCACAGATACGCAGTATTTT. Looking up the rest from reference TRBV5-5 and TRBJ2-3 gives the full variable domain: DAGVTQSPTHLIKTRGQQVTLRCSPISGHKSVSWYQQVLGQGPQFIFQYYEKEERGRGNFPDRFSARQFPNYSSELNVNALLLGDSALYLCASSFTSPTDTQYFGPGTRLTVL.

The chain is built from TRBV10-3 and TRBJ1-3; unclear D gene. Germline values: CDR1 ENHRY, CDR2 SYGVKD. The CDR3 length is 16 residues. V gave up 0 bases and J gave up 4 bases, with 13 bases separating them. CDR3 sequence (DNA): TGTGCCATCAGTGAGTCCTACGAACAAAGCGGAAACACCATATATTTT. Residues: CAISESYEQSGNTIYF.

This chain connects TRBV20-1 to TRBJ1-1; no definite D call. Trimming pared 6 bases from V and 3 bases from J, leaving 8 bases between. This CDR3 has 11 residues. Germline CDR1 reads DFQATT; CDR2 reads SNEGSKA (reference sequence). CDR3 region: CSATWDTEAFF. CDR3 DNA sequence: TGCAGTGCCACCTGGGACACTGAAGCTTTCTTT.

The rearrangement links TRBV9 to TRBJ1-4, with TRBD1 matching over 10 bases. CDR3 length: 14 residues. From germline, CDR1 is SGDLS and CDR2 YYNGEE. V trimming: 4 bases; J trimming: 7 bases; junction bases outside the gene matches: 4. CDR3 DNA: TGTGCCAGCAGCTCCGGGACAGGGGCTGAAAAACTGTTTTTT. It specifies CASSSGTGAEKLFF.

This clone was observed a few times. The genes are TRBV2 and TRBJ1-2; TRBD1 matches at 11 bases. J gave up 10 bases and V 3 bases, and 4 bases lay outside the gene matches. The CDR3 sequence is 13 residues long. CDR1 and CDR2 (germline): SNHLY, FYNNEI. CDR3 sequence (DNA): TGTGCCAGCAGTGAGCGGGACAGGGGGGACTACACCTTC. Encoded protein: CASSERDRGDYTF.

Of note for this clone: This same CDR3 is encoded by further DNA sequences in the sample. The chain is built from TRBV19 and TRBJ1-6; a weak D match, TRBD1 (5 bases). The V gene's germline CDR1 is LNHDA and CDR2 SQIVND (reference sequence). This CDR3 contains 14 residues. V was clipped by 5 bases and J by 9 bases, with 14 bases between them. CDR3 protein: CASSYDRGSSPLHF. CDR3 in DNA: TGTGCCAGTAGTTACGACAGAGGTAGTTCACCCCTCCACTTT. Using reference TRBV19 and TRBJ1-6 for the parts outside the CDR3, the full variable domain is DGGITQSPKYLFRKEGQNVTLSCEQNLNHDAMYWYRQDPGQGLRLIYYSQIVNDFQKGDIAEGYSVSREKKESFPLTVTSAQKNPTAFYLCASSYDRGSSPLHFGNGTRLTVT.

The chain has TRBV9 and TRBJ2-5; 8 bases match TRBD1. Germline loops: CDR1 SGDLS, CDR2 YYNGEE. The length of the CDR3 is 15 residues. The V and J ends lost 0 bases and 0 bases, in that order; junction bases with no gene match: 1. The CDR3 region has the DNA TGTGCCAGCAGCGTAGCGGGACAGGACCAAGAGACCCAGTACTTC. Its protein is CASSVAGQDQETQYF.

This chain links TRBV6-5 with TRBJ1-1, with D hard to call. Germline CDR1 MNHEY, CDR2 SVGAGI. CDR3 size: 14 residues. The V and J ends lost 3 bases and 0 bases respectively, with 8 bases between them. The CDR3 loop reads CASSYGLVNTEAFF. In nucleotides, the CDR3 is TGTGCCAGCAGTTATGGGTTAGTGAACACTGAAGCTTTCTTT.

This chain uses TRBV10-3 with TRBJ2-7; 8 bases are a match to TRBD1. The CDR3 consists of 14 residues. The junction had 5 bases not matched to a gene; V was cut back by 3 bases and J by 4 bases. Germline V gives CDR1 ENHRY, CDR2 SYGVKD. The DNA of the CDR3 is TGTGCCATCAGTGACCAAGGGACAGGATACGAGCAGTACTTC. As protein: CAISDQGTGYEQYF.

This clone turned up a few times. The chain has TRBV6-5 and TRBJ2-7; a possible D gene is TRBD1 (7 bases). V gave up 0 bases and J gave up 9 bases, with 12 bases separating them. The CDR3 extends over 13 amino acids. From germline, CDR1 is MNHEY and CDR2 SVGAGI. The CDR3 DNA reads TGTGCCAGCAGTTACTCGCCCAGGGGGGCGCAGTACTTC. Protein sequence: CASSYSPRGAQYF.

V and J are TRBV11-2 and TRBJ2-7, with unresolved D. V lost 5 bases and J 3 bases, leaving 5 bases between the germline ends. This CDR3 is 11 amino acids long. In germline, CDR1 is SGHAT, CDR2 FQNNGV. In DNA, the CDR3 is TGTGCCAGCAGCCTTAACTACGAGCAGTACTTC. Residues: CASSLNYEQYF.

J is TRBJ2-3 and V is TRBV28, with 12 nucleotides matching TRBD2. This CDR3 contains 15 residues. The germline gives CDR1 MDHEN, CDR2 SYDVKM. The V and J ends lost 3 bases and 7 bases, in that order; junction bases with no gene match: 5. The CDR3 DNA sequence: TGTGCCAGCAGTTTCGGACTAGCGGGGATATATACGCAGTATTTT. Amino acids: CASSFGLAGIYTQYF.

The V gene is TRBV15, the J gene TRBJ1-1; maybe TRBD1 (5 bases). This CDR3 region has 16 residues. Deletions cut 3 bases from V and 4 bases from J, with 18 bases between. Germline V gene lookup returns CDR1 LNHNV and CDR2 YYDKDF (reference sequence). CDR3 loop: CATSSPPRGASTEAFF. Written as DNA, the CDR3 is TGTGCCACCAGCAGTCCGCCTCGGGGCGCGAGCACTGAAGCTTTCTTT.